A single sample gave rise to the 10 T cell receptor beta chains below, sequenced in a study of blood T cell repertoires in COVID-19. The assay was immunoSEQ multiplex PCR, and TCRdb's table has in-frame clones only and misses some. The data contain about 230,000 clones, 70% to 90% of them singletons. Input material: peripheral blood. The receptors originated from a man between 40 and 49 years old with acute or convalescent COVID-19.

This clone was counted once. The genes are TRBV12-3 or TRBV12-4 and TRBJ1-2; 7 bases are shared with TRBD1. The CDR3 has 13 residues. J lost 7 bases, V lost 8 bases, and 10 bases had no gene match. The CDR3 loop reads CASQPGGLGGYTF. In DNA, the CDR3 is TGTGCCAGCCAACCAGGGGGACTAGGTGGCTACACCTTC.

V and J are TRBV5-1 and TRBJ2-6, with D unresolved. V lost 2 bases and J lost 8, with 8 bases in between. The CDR3 loop spans 13 amino acids. In germline, CDR1 is SGHRS, CDR2 YFSETQ. DNA of the CDR3: TGCGCCAGCAGCTTCCAGGAAACCAACGTCCTGACTTTC. Residues: CASSFQETNVLTF.

This clone was recorded only once. V is TRBV5-6 and J is TRBJ2-6; TRBD1 matches 8 bases. The germline CDR1 and CDR2 sequences are SGHDT and YYEEEE. This CDR3 has 18 residues. Losses at the gene ends were 4 bases for V and 1 base for J; bases not matched to a gene: 10. CDR3 region: CASSIPGTGQSGANVLTF. DNA for the CDR3: TGTGCCAGCAGCATACCCGGGACAGGTCAGTCTGGGGCCAACGTCCTGACTTTC.

The gene calls are TRBV24-1 and TRBJ2-1, with D hard to call. The CDR3 has 16 residues. From germline, CDR1 is KGHDR and CDR2 SFDVKD. The ends were cut back, 3 bases at V and 0 bases at J, with 11 bases in the middle. This CDR3 is CATSDKYPSSYNEQFF. CDR3 DNA: TGTGCCACCAGTGATAAATACCCGAGCTCCTACAATGAGCAGTTCTTC.

This chain uses TRBV12-3 or TRBV12-4 with TRBJ2-7; 7 nucleotides agree with TRBD1. The CDR3 loop spans 13 amino acids. After removal of 2 bases from V and 6 bases from J, the junction contained 4 bases not matched to a gene. The CDR3 DNA follows: TGTGCCAGCAGTTTAAGGGGGCCATTCGAGCAGTACTTC. Amino acid sequence: CASSLRGPFEQYF.

The chain carries TRBV2 and TRBJ1-5; unclear D gene. V gave up 6 bases and J gave up 8 bases, with 11 bases separating them. The CDR3 totals 12 residues. Germline assignment: CDR1 SNHLY and CDR2 FYNNEI. The DNA of the CDR3 is TGTGCCAGCAGGTACCAGGTCGAGCCCCAGCATTTT. The encoded protein is CASRYQVEPQHF.

The V call is TRBV5-1, the J call TRBJ2-6, with TRBD1 as a possible D gene (6 bases). This CDR3 has 17 amino acids. The ends were cut back, 0 bases at V and 0 bases at J, with 10 bases in the middle. Germline loops: CDR1 SGHRS, CDR2 YFSETQ. CDR3: CASSLGQALSGANVLTF. DNA for the CDR3: TGCGCCAGCAGCTTGGGACAGGCTCTCTCTGGGGCCAACGTCCTGACTTTC.

This chain connects TRBV6-6 to TRBJ2-2, with D unresolved. Germline V lookup: CDR1 MNHNY, CDR2 SVGAGI (reference sequence). This CDR3 contains 13 residues. Trimming took 7 bases from V and 4 from J, leaving 10 bases between them. The CDR3 protein is CASTQSLTGELFF. The DNA of the CDR3 is TGTGCCAGCACACAGAGTCTCACCGGGGAGCTGTTTTTT.

The CDR3 here is CASSFTGTARNTQYF. CDR3 DNA sequence: TGTGCCAGCAGCTTTACCGGGACAGCTCGTAATACGCAGTATTTT. V is TRBV28 and J is TRBJ2-3; 7 nucleotides align to TRBD1. This CDR3 has 15 residues. V shed 6 bases and J 7 bases; nucleotides not matched to a gene: 13. Germline CDR1 and CDR2: MDHEN and SYDVKM.

The genes are TRBV30 and TRBJ1-5; possible D gene TRBD1, 6 bases. The CDR3 has 13 amino acids. Germline V gene sequence: CDR1 GTSNPN, CDR2 SVGIG (reference sequence). The V end was cut by 0 bases, the J end by 7 bases, with 10 bases between. The CDR3 region is CAWSVGTQQPQHF. CDR3 DNA: TGTGCCTGGAGTGTGGGGACACAGCAGCCCCAGCATTTT. Full variable domain (rest looked up from reference TRBV30 and TRBJ1-5): SQTIHQWPATLVQPVGSPLSLECTVEGTSNPNLYWYRQAAGRGLQLLFYSVGIGQISSEVPQNLSASRPQDRQFILSSKKLLLSDSGFYLCAWSVGTQQPQHFGDGTRLSIL.